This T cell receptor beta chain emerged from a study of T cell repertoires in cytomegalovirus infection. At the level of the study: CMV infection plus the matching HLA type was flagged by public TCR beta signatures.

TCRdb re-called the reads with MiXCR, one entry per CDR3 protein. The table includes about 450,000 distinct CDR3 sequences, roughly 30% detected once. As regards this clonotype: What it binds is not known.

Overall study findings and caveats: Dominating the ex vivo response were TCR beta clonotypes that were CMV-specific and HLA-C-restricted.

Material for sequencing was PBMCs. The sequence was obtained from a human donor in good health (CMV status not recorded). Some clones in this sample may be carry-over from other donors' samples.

The CDR3 nucleotides read TGCGCCAGCAGCCAAGGGCGGGTCCACCTCTCTGGAAACACCATATATTTT. This encodes CASSQGRVHLSGNTIYF. V and J are TRBV4-1 and TRBJ1-3; D gene unclear. The germline V gene has CDR1 MGHRA and CDR2 YSYEKL. The CDR3 covers 17 residues. The V gene lost 1 base and the J gene lost 0 bases, with 13 bases spanning the gap.